Below, 21 T cell receptor beta chains from the same sample are listed, as sequenced in a study of T-cell reconstitution after alpha-beta-depleted transplantation in children. This sample's TCRbeta library carried unique molecular identifier barcodes. Each CDR3 protein gets one entry after TCRdb re-called the PCR reads with MiXCR. The repertoire has 73,000 or so distinct CDR3 sequences, roughly 4.9% of them found once; the top ten carry under 20%. Sequences were derived from PBMCs, mostly from graft donor cells, sampled 180 days after TCRalphabeta/CD19-depleted stem cell transplant. These receptors came from a boy younger than two who had a stem cell transplant for acute myeloid leukemia, so the T cells may come from the graft donor.

In its sample, this clonotype was seen many times. The chain employs TRBV12-3 or TRBV12-4 and TRBJ1-1, with 8 bases identical to TRBD1. There are 14 residues in the CDR3. V dropped 5 bases and J dropped 1; count of bases not matched to a gene: 3. The CDR3 is CASSRDRGNTEAFF. As DNA, the CDR3 is TGTGCCAGCAGTCGTGACAGGGGGAACACTGAAGCTTTCTTT.

The table lists this clonotype with many counts. The chain uses TRBV7-9 and TRBJ1-1, with D unresolved. V was cut by 5 bases and J by 4 bases, with 11 bases left in between. Per germline, CDR1 SEHNR and CDR2 FQNEAQ (reference sequence). This CDR3 has 13 amino acids. The CDR3 DNA sequence: TGTGCCAGCAGCCCCCGGGTCAGCACTGAAGCTTTCTTT. Its protein product is CASSPRVSTEAFF.

In this sample, this clonotype turned up many times. This sequence joins TRBV29-1 and TRBJ2-1; D is perhaps TRBD2 (5 bases). The CDR3 is made up of 14 amino acids. V lost 6 bases and J lost 0, with 12 bases in between. Germline CDR1 reads SQVTM; CDR2 reads ANQGSEA. The DNA for the CDR3 is TGCAGCGTGATTTCGGGGAGCTCCTACAATGAGCAGTTCTTC. Residues: CSVISGSSYNEQFF.

Many counts were recorded for this clonotype. J is TRBJ2-1 and V is TRBV11-1, with 10 bases identical to TRBD2. The ends lost 3 bases at V and 8 bases at J; junction bases unmatched: 7. The V gene's germline CDR1 is SGHAT and CDR2 FQDESV (reference sequence). This CDR3 spans 15 amino acids. CDR3 loop: CASSFSSGGVDEQFF. The CDR3, as DNA: TGTGCCAGCAGCTTTTCGAGCGGGGGGGTCGATGAGCAGTTCTTC.

This clonotype has at least ten counts. This chain links TRBV7-2 with TRBJ2-5, with D possibly TRBD2 on 5 matching bases. CDR3 length equals 15 residues. V was cut by 4 bases and J by 5 bases, with 17 bases left in between. The germline CDR1 and CDR2 sequences are SGHTA and FQGNSA. In DNA, the CDR3 is TGTGCCAGCAGCTCAGACTACCTCAATCCCGAGACCCAGTACTTC. It translates to CASSSDYLNPETQYF.

In its sample, this clonotype was seen many times. The chain employs TRBV7-2 and TRBJ2-3; 10 bases fit TRBD1. With V trimmed by 0 bases and J by 4 bases, 7 bases remained unmatched. The V gene's germline CDR1 is SGHTA and CDR2 FQGNSA. There are 17 residues in the CDR3. CDR3 DNA sequence: TGTGCCAGCAGCTTAGCAAGAGGACAGGGGGGATCAGATACGCAGTATTTT. Its protein is CASSLARGQGGSDTQYF.

This clonotype was detected many times. The V and J genes are TRBV15 and TRBJ1-2; D is uncertain. V was clipped by 5 bases and J by 7 bases, with 20 bases between them. The CDR3 sequence is 15 residues long. Germline-derived CDR1 and CDR2 are LNHNV and YYDKDF (reference sequence). In DNA, the CDR3 is TGTGCCACCAGCGGCTACAGAAAATCATCTAGTGGCTACACCTTC. It is translated as CATSGYRKSSSGYTF. Full variable domain (missing parts from reference TRBV15 and TRBJ1-2): DAMVIQNPRYQVTQFGKPVTLSCSQTLNHNVMYWYQQKSSQAPKLLFHYYDKDFNNEADTPDNFQSRRPNTSFCFLDIRSPGLGDTAMYLCATSGYRKSSSGYTFGSGTRLTVV.

This clonotype has at least ten counts. The chain joins TRBV28 to TRBJ2-7; perhaps TRBD1 as D (6 bases). Germline V gene sequence: CDR1 MDHEN, CDR2 SYDVKM. This CDR3 comprises 17 residues. The V and J ends lost 3 bases and 2 bases respectively, with 20 bases between them. The CDR3 coding sequence is TGTGCCAGCAGTTTGACTGGACAGTCGGGAAGGCCCTACGAGCAGTACGTC. It encodes CASSLTGQSGRPYEQYV.

This clonotype was counted many times. This sequence joins TRBV5-1 and TRBJ2-1; tentatively, D is TRBD1 (7 bases). Trimming removed 2 bases at V and 6 bases at J, with 9 bases between. The CDR3 spans 13 residues. CDR1 and CDR2 (germline): SGHRS, YFSETQ. The CDR3 coding sequence is TGCGCCAGCAGCTTTCAGGGGGGCAATGAGCAGTTCTTC. This gives the protein CASSFQGGNEQFF.

The J gene is TRBJ1-2, the V gene TRBV5-4, with D hard to call. Trimming took 0 bases from V and 6 from J, leaving 9 bases between them. CDR1 and CDR2 from the germline V gene are SGHNT and YYREEE (reference sequence). The CDR3 is made up of 13 amino acids. CDR3 residues: CASSLAYEDGYTF. For the CDR3, the DNA is TGTGCCAGCAGCTTGGCCTACGAAGATGGCTACACCTTC.

The V gene is TRBV4-2, the J gene TRBJ2-1; no definite D call. The CDR3 is 12 residues long. V was trimmed by 4 bases and J by 10 bases, leaving 11 bases between them. Germline V CDR1 and CDR2: LGHNA, YNFKEQ. The CDR3 DNA follows: TGTGCCAGCAGCCCGGCCCTCCGGGAGCAGTTCTTC. This codes for CASSPALREQFF.

This chain joins TRBV11-3 and TRBJ2-7, with 7 nucleotides matching TRBD1. The CDR3 has 14 amino acids. In germline, CDR1 is SGHNT, CDR2 YENEEA. V trimming: 6 bases; J trimming: 0 bases; junction bases outside the gene matches: 5. The CDR3: CASSSRDSSYEQYF. The CDR3 DNA is TGTGCCAGCAGTTCGAGGGACAGCTCCTACGAGCAGTACTTC.

This clonotype was counted many times. The J gene is TRBJ1-2, the V gene TRBV29-1; possible D gene TRBD1, 5 bases. V was shortened by 8 bases and J by 2 bases, with 15 bases between the two germline ends. In germline, CDR1 is SQVTM, CDR2 ANQGSEA. CDR3 length: 13 residues. The CDR3 region has the DNA TGCAGCTTTGCCGGGGCGGGAAACTATGGCTACACCTTC. Residues: CSFAGAGNYGYTF.

With respect to this clonotype: This may come from a read error, since a much larger clone is one base off. The gene calls are TRBV20-1 and TRBJ2-1; D is ambiguous. The CDR3 is made up of 12 amino acids. V was clipped by 4 bases and J by 5 bases, with 9 bases between them. Germline V CDR1 and CDR2: DFQATT, SNEGSKA (reference sequence). In DNA form, the CDR3 reads TGCAGTGCTACCAATGGCGACAATGAGCAGTTCTTC. It translates to CSATNGDNEQFF.

This clonotype appeared many times. The V call is TRBV7-8, the J call TRBJ1-2; D not resolved. Germline V gene data show CDR1 as SGHVS and CDR2 as FQNEAQ. The CDR3 runs to 14 residues. Trimming took off 5 bases at V and 4 bases at J, with 14 bases between the two ends. CDR3 in amino acids: CASSPTGQPYGYTF. The CDR3 DNA follows: TGTGCCAGCAGCCCAACCGGGCAGCCCTATGGCTACACCTTC.

This clonotype has at least ten counts. The gene calls are TRBV6-5 and TRBJ2-1, with D uncertain. Per germline, CDR1 MNHEY and CDR2 SVGAGI. This CDR3 has 16 amino acids. V was clipped by 2 bases and J by 5 bases, with 16 bases between them. The CDR3 reads CASSYGRAQNHNEQFF. CDR3 sequence (DNA): TGTGCCAGCAGTTACGGTAGGGCCCAAAATCACAATGAGCAGTTCTTC.

This clonotype showed up many times. The chain links TRBV5-1 to TRBJ2-1, with 11 bases identical to TRBD1. CDR3 size: 16 residues. The V and J ends lost 0 bases and 2 bases, in that order; junction bases with no gene match: 1. Germline CDR1 is SGHRS and CDR2 is YFSETQ. CDR3 sequence (DNA): TGCGCCAGCAGCTTGGGGACAGGGGGCCCCTACAATGAGCAGTTCTTC. Amino acids: CASSLGTGGPYNEQFF. Looking up the rest from reference TRBV5-1 and TRBJ2-1 gives the full variable domain: KAGVTQTPRYLIKTRGQQVTLSCSPISGHRSVSWYQQTPGQGLQFLFEYFSETQRNKGNFPGRFSGRQFSNSRSEMNVSTLELGDSALYLCASSLGTGGPYNEQFFGPGTRLTVL.

This clonotype was counted at least ten times. The chain employs TRBV20-1 and TRBJ2-4; D possibly corresponds to TRBD2 (5 bases). Germline assignment: CDR1 DFQATT and CDR2 SNEGSKA (reference sequence). The CDR3 totals 13 residues. V was shortened by 8 bases and J by 1 base, with 12 bases between the two germline ends. CDR3 residues: CSNLSGAKNIQYF. CDR3 bases: TGCAGTAACCTGTCGGGGGCCAAAAACATTCAGTACTTC.

This clonotype has ten or more counts. This chain uses TRBV7-2 with TRBJ1-1; TRBD1 agrees at 9 bases. The junction had 1 base not matched to a gene; V was cut back by 3 bases and J by 5 bases. The CDR3 has 13 residues. CDR1 and CDR2 from the germline V gene are SGHTA and FQGNSA. Here the CDR3 DNA reads TGTGCCAGCAGCTTGGACAGGGGAACTGAAGCTTTCTTT. As protein: CASSLDRGTEAFF.

This clonotype was recorded many times. The V gene is TRBV6-2 or TRBV6-3, the J gene TRBJ2-7, with 8 bases fitting TRBD2. This CDR3 is 15 amino acids long. J lost 4 bases, V lost 6 bases, and 11 bases had no gene match. The V gene's germline CDR1 is MNHEY and CDR2 SVGEGT. The CDR3 protein is CASRSTGLALYEQYF. The CDR3 DNA sequence: TGTGCCAGCAGAAGCACAGGACTAGCCCTTTACGAGCAGTACTTC.

This clonotype occurred many times. The V call is TRBV4-3, the J call TRBJ2-4, with a possible D match to TRBD1 (6 bases). The CDR3 has 21 amino acids. The germline V gene encodes CDR1 LGHNA and CDR2 YSLEER. V shed 0 bases and J shed 0 bases, with 24 bases lying between them. The CDR3 coding sequence is TGCGCCAGCAGCCAAGATGAGGGGGTGGATAGAGAGTTTTTAGCCAAAAACATTCAGTACTTC. Protein product: CASSQDEGVDREFLAKNIQYF.